These 23 T cell receptor beta chains were sequenced from one sample in a study of cytomegalovirus exposure and HLA in healthy donors. The PCR was carried out with 60 Vbeta primers and 13 Jbeta primers. Only in-frame clones appear in the TCRdb table, and some are missing; sequencing was by immunoSEQ multiplex PCR. Found here are about 150,000 clones, around 83% of them singletons; the top ten hold 5% to 7.5%. The source material was PBMCs. Receptor source: a man aged 50 to 60 in good health and CMV-seropositive.

The V gene is TRBV7-9, the J gene TRBJ2-2; maybe TRBD2 (6 bases). Germline V gene lookup returns CDR1 SEHNR and CDR2 FQNEAQ (reference sequence). V was pared by 5 bases and J by 1 base, with 11 bases between. The CDR3 covers 15 residues. For the CDR3, the DNA is TGTGCCAGCAGCCTCTTGGGAGGGAACACCGGGGAGCTGTTTTTT. This sequence encodes CASSLLGGNTGELFF.

This clone appeared a few times. The chain combines TRBV4-1 with TRBJ2-7; D is undetermined. Between the trimmed V and J ends, which lost 0 bases and 2 bases, there was a span of 8 bases. The germline gives CDR1 MGHRA, CDR2 YSYEKL. The CDR3 consists of 14 residues. The CDR3 region has the DNA TGCGCCAGCAGCCAAGAACCTGGAGCCTACGAGCAGTACTTC. Protein product: CASSQEPGAYEQYF.

The gene calls are TRBV5-1 and TRBJ2-7; 8 nucleotides agree with TRBD1. The CDR3 contains 16 residues. Germline V CDR1 and CDR2: SGHRS, YFSETQ. Trimming at V came to 0 bases and at J to 3 bases, leaving 8 bases not matched to a gene. CDR3 amino acids: CASSLGSAGGGYEQYF. The CDR3 bases are TGCGCCAGCAGCTTGGGGTCAGCAGGGGGCGGCTACGAGCAGTACTTC. Complete variable domain (other parts from reference TRBV5-1 and TRBJ2-7): KAGVTQTPRYLIKTRGQQVTLSCSPISGHRSVSWYQQTPGQGLQFLFEYFSETQRNKGNFPGRFSGRQFSNSRSEMNVSTLELGDSALYLCASSLGSAGGGYEQYFGPGTRLTVT.

The chain employs TRBV6-6 and TRBJ1-2; D is unresolved. The V and J ends lost 0 bases and 0 bases respectively, with 8 bases between them. The germline CDR1 and CDR2 sequences are MNHNY and SVGAGI (reference sequence). This CDR3 comprises 15 residues. CDR3 in amino acids: CASSYSEAANYGYTF. In DNA form, the CDR3 reads TGTGCCAGCAGTTACTCCGAGGCCGCTAACTATGGCTACACCTTC.

The V call is TRBV28, the J call TRBJ2-5; D unclear. Germline V gene data show CDR1 as MDHEN and CDR2 as SYDVKM. V shed 4 bases and J shed 4 bases, with 7 bases lying between them. This CDR3 region has 12 residues. In nucleotides, the CDR3 is TGTGCCAGCAGTTCGAGTAGAGAGACCCAGTACTTC. This translates into CASSSSRETQYF.

This chain joins TRBV28 and TRBJ1-2; 7 bases align to TRBD1. Germline CDR1 reads MDHEN; CDR2 reads SYDVKM. V lost 6 bases and J lost 5; bases outside the gene matches: 12. This CDR3 is built from 15 residues. CDR3 sequence reads: CASSLAGTASYGYTF. CDR3 nucleotide sequence: TGTGCCAGCAGCCTCGCCGGGACAGCTTCATATGGCTACACCTTC.

The genes are TRBV4-1 and TRBJ2-3, with 12 bases aligning to TRBD2. Germline loops: CDR1 MGHRA, CDR2 YSYEKL. Trimming removed 2 bases from V and 9 bases from J; junction bases left unmatched: 12. The CDR3 consists of 17 residues. The CDR3 loop is CASSQRASGRAPGTQYF. Written as DNA, the CDR3 is TGCGCCAGCAGCCAACGCGCTAGCGGGAGGGCCCCAGGGACGCAGTATTTT.

The chain recombines TRBV6-1 with TRBJ2-7; 14 positions match TRBD2. Trimming cost V 4 bases and J 7 bases; bases outside gene matches: 9. The CDR3 is made up of 16 amino acids. Germline V gives CDR1 MNHNS, CDR2 SASEGT. CDR3 bases: TGTGCCAGCAGTGCCGGGACTAGCGGGAGTTTAAGGGAGCAGTACGTC. The encoded protein is CASSAGTSGSLREQYV.

This chain connects TRBV5-1 to TRBJ2-5; D might be TRBD1 (6 bases). Germline values: CDR1 SGHRS, CDR2 YFSETQ. This CDR3 contains 14 residues. Deletions cut 4 bases from V and 1 base from J, with 11 bases between. DNA of the CDR3: TGCGCCAGCAGCCCTGGGACACGCCAAGAGACCCAGTACTTC. Residues: CASSPGTRQETQYF.

The chain is built from TRBV6-6 and TRBJ2-3, with 16 positions matching TRBD2. V dropped 7 bases and J dropped 4; count of bases not matched to a gene: 5. Germline V lookup: CDR1 MNHNY, CDR2 SVGAGI (reference sequence). The CDR3 spans 16 residues. CDR3 coding DNA: TGTGCCAGCAAGGGGACTAGCGGGAGGGGGTCAGATACGCAGTATTTT. It is translated as CASKGTSGRGSDTQYF.

This clone was seen just once. The CDR3 DNA reads TGTGCCAGCAGTTCGTCGGGAGTTAGTTCCTACAATGAGCAGTTCTTC. It translates to CASSSSGVSSYNEQFF. This chain joins TRBV5-4 and TRBJ2-1; weak D call: TRBD2 (6 bases). The CDR3 runs to 16 residues. Germline lookup yields CDR1 SGHNT and CDR2 YYREEE (reference sequence). V was cut by 5 bases and J by 1 base, with 16 bases left in between.

This chain links TRBV20-1 with TRBJ2-2; D remains ambiguous. The CDR3 covers 11 residues. Germline V CDR1 and CDR2: DFQATT, SNEGSKA (reference sequence). Trimming pared 3 bases from V and 5 bases from J, leaving 4 bases between. The CDR3 sequence: CSASLTGELFF. The CDR3 region has the DNA TGCAGTGCTAGTCTAACCGGGGAGCTGTTTTTT.

The V call is TRBV5-8, the J call TRBJ2-7; D is perhaps TRBD1 (6 bases). V gave up 0 bases and J gave up 7 bases, with 14 bases separating them. The germline CDR1 and CDR2 sequences are SGHTS and YDEGEE. This CDR3 spans 14 amino acids. As DNA, the CDR3 is TGTGCCAGCAGCTTGGGTTTCCCCCAGGGGGAGCAGTACGTC. This encodes CASSLGFPQGEQYV.

The V gene is TRBV18, the J gene TRBJ1-4; TRBD1 agrees at 7 bases. The CDR3 covers 14 residues. The germline gives CDR1 KGHSH, CDR2 LQKENI. Trimming at V came to 2 bases and at J to 15 bases, leaving 12 bases not matched to a gene. CDR3 nucleotides: TGTGCCAGCTCACCAGGGACAGACGATACGAAGGTGTTTTTT. Protein: CASSPGTDDTKVFF. The whole variable domain, remainder taken from reference TRBV18 and TRBJ1-4, is NAGVMQNPRHLVRRRGQEARLRCSPMKGHSHVYWYRQLPEEGLKFMVYLQKENIIDESGMPKERFSAEFPKEGPSILRIQQVVRGDSAAYFCASSPGTDDTKVFFGSGTQLSVL.

The chain has TRBV27 and TRBJ2-5; weak D call: TRBD2 (5 bases). The V gene lost 2 bases and the J gene lost 4 bases, with 8 bases spanning the gap. This CDR3 is 13 amino acids long. The germline gives CDR1 MNHEY, CDR2 SMNVEV (reference sequence). DNA for the CDR3: TGTGCCAGCAGTTTAACTAGACTAGAGACCCAGTACTTC. Translating it yields CASSLTRLETQYF.

The chain combines TRBV9 with TRBJ2-3, with 7 bases aligning to TRBD1. The CDR3 sequence is 14 residues long. Unmatched junction bases numbered 3, after V lost 5 bases and J lost 0 bases. Germline CDR1 reads SGDLS; CDR2 reads YYNGEE. The CDR3 reads CASSGTVSTDTQYF. The CDR3 nucleotides are TGTGCCAGCAGTGGGACAGTCAGCACAGATACGCAGTATTTT.

The chain has TRBV11-1 and TRBJ2-2; 8 positions agree with TRBD1. The length of the CDR3 is 16 residues. V was clipped by 5 bases and J by 5 bases; unmatched bases: 10. The germline V gene has CDR1 SGHAT and CDR2 FQDESV (reference sequence). CDR3 in DNA: TGTGCCAGCAGCCAAATACAGGGGGAACGGACCGGGGAGCTGTTTTTT. It specifies CASSQIQGERTGELFF.

The rearrangement uses TRBV9 and TRBJ1-2, with D perhaps TRBD1 (5 bases). Trimming shortened V by 1 base and J by 0 bases, and 7 bases separated the two germline ends. The CDR3 totals 14 residues. Germline lookup yields CDR1 SGDLS and CDR2 YYNGEE. The DNA for the CDR3 is TGTGCCAGCAGCGTATCGGGGGCTAACTATGGCTACACCTTC. This codes for CASSVSGANYGYTF.

The chain has TRBV6-1 and TRBJ1-2; maybe TRBD1 (5 bases). Per the germline V gene, CDR1 is MNHNS and CDR2 is SASEGT. V dropped 6 bases and J dropped 4 bases, with 15 bases sitting between them. The CDR3 totals 14 residues. In nucleotides, the CDR3 is TGTGCCAGCAGCGGACGGAGGGGCATCTATGGCTACACCTTC. Translated, it gives CASSGRRGIYGYTF.

The chain is built from TRBV2 and TRBJ1-2; D gene ambiguous. With 6 bases removed from V and 4 bases from J, the gap between germline ends came to 15 bases. CDR1 SNHLY and CDR2 FYNNEI come from the germline V gene. The CDR3 consists of 14 residues. CDR3: CASSPTNLGYGYTF. In nucleotides, the CDR3 is TGTGCCAGCAGCCCGACAAATCTGGGCTATGGCTACACCTTC.

The chain combines TRBV7-2 with TRBJ1-5; tentative D call: TRBD1 (6 bases). The CDR3 is 14 residues long. V gave up 5 bases and J gave up 7 bases, with 15 bases separating them. Germline V gene sequence: CDR1 SGHTA, CDR2 FQGNSA. This CDR3 reads CASSQRGARQPQHF. As DNA, the CDR3 is TGTGCCAGCAGCCAGCGGGGGGCGAGGCAGCCCCAGCATTTT. Together with reference TRBV7-2 and TRBJ1-5, the CDR3 gives the full variable domain: GAGVSQSPSNKVTEKGKDVELRCDPISGHTALYWYRQSLGQGLEFLIYFQGNSAPDKSGLPSDRFSAERTGGSVSTLTIQRTQQEDSAVYLCASSQRGARQPQHFGDGTRLSIL.

V usage is TRBV7-9 and J usage is TRBJ2-5; D possibly corresponds to TRBD1 (5 bases). V gave up 5 bases and J gave up 5 bases, with 12 bases separating them. The CDR3 spans 13 residues. Germline lookup yields CDR1 SEHNR and CDR2 FQNEAQ (reference sequence). CDR3 amino acids: CASSPGSRETQYF. CDR3 coding DNA: TGTGCCAGCAGCCCAGGGTCCCGGGAGACCCAGTACTTC.

The chain uses TRBV29-1 and TRBJ2-5, with 10 bases matching TRBD1. The germline V gene encodes CDR1 SQVTM and CDR2 ANQGSEA. V trimming: 3 bases; J trimming: 7 bases; junction bases outside the gene matches: 5. This CDR3 has 13 residues. CDR3: CSVDTGQGLTQYF. Here the CDR3 DNA reads TGCAGCGTTGATACGGGACAGGGGTTGACCCAGTACTTC.